Listed here are 18 T cell receptor beta chains from one sample, sequenced in a study of shared clonotypes between healthy human individuals. Only in-frame clones appear in the TCRdb table, and some are missing; sequencing was by immunoSEQ multiplex PCR. The repertoire consists of 550,000 to 700,000 clones, with approximately 73% occurring once and the leading ten covering 1.5% to 2%. The specimen was memory CD4+ T cells sorted from blood. The sample's subset: CD45RA-negative fraction. These receptors were obtained from a woman in her 30s in good health.

The V call is TRBV6-1, the J call TRBJ2-5; D not resolved. Germline assignment: CDR1 MNHNS and CDR2 SASEGT. This CDR3 has 13 residues. V was shortened by 6 bases and J by 5 bases, with 13 bases between the two germline ends. The CDR3 reads CASSGAQLETQYF. For the CDR3, the DNA is TGTGCCAGCAGCGGAGCTCAGTTGGAGACCCAGTACTTC.

This clone has more than one count but fewer than ten. The chain is built from TRBV27 and TRBJ1-6; no reliable D call. V was shortened by 5 bases and J by 5 bases, with 10 bases between the two germline ends. The CDR3 totals 14 residues. Germline lookup yields CDR1 MNHEY and CDR2 SMNVEV (reference sequence). This CDR3 reads CASSRQSNNSPLHF. CDR3 coding DNA: TGTGCCAGCAGTCGGCAGAGTAATAATTCACCCCTCCACTTT.

The rearrangement uses TRBV6-5 and TRBJ1-2; 7 nucleotides align to TRBD1. V shed 7 bases and J 4 bases; nucleotides not matched to a gene: 9. This CDR3 comprises 14 residues. Germline CDR1 and CDR2: MNHEY and SVGAGI. Written as DNA, the CDR3 is TGTGCCAGCACTAACAGGGGTTGGGTCTATGGCTACACCTTC. Amino acids: CASTNRGWVYGYTF.

This clone was seen only once. V gene TRBV19 combines with J gene TRBJ2-7; 7 nucleotides align to TRBD1. The trim removed 5 bases at V and 4 bases at J, leaving 8 bases unmatched. Per germline, CDR1 LNHDA and CDR2 SQIVND (reference sequence). The CDR3 is 14 amino acids. CDR3 DNA: TGTGCCAGTAGTGACCGGACAGGTGGTTACGAGCAGTACTTC. The encoded protein is CASSDRTGGYEQYF.

The V and J genes are TRBV14 and TRBJ1-1; D perhaps matches TRBD1 (5 bases). Per the germline V gene, CDR1 is SGHDN and CDR2 is FVKESK. CDR3 size: 13 residues. Trimming took off 4 bases at V and 6 bases at J, with 12 bases between the two ends. This chain's CDR3 is CASSRRGASEAFF. The CDR3 bases are TGTGCCAGCAGCCGTAGAGGGGCCTCTGAAGCTTTCTTT.

The gene calls are TRBV19 and TRBJ2-4; 9 bases are a match to TRBD1. Unmatched junction bases numbered 14, after V lost 2 bases and J lost 0 bases. Germline V gene lookup returns CDR1 LNHDA and CDR2 SQIVND (reference sequence). This CDR3 comprises 20 residues. Here the CDR3 reads CASSIFRDRERVLAKNIQYF. The DNA for the CDR3 is TGTGCCAGTAGTATATTCCGGGACAGGGAAAGAGTCCTAGCCAAAAACATTCAGTACTTC.

This chain uses TRBV6-4 with TRBJ2-1, with 9 bases that match TRBD2. With V trimmed by 5 bases and J by 5 bases, 13 bases remained unmatched. Germline-derived CDR1 and CDR2 are MRHNA and SNTAGT. This CDR3 has 17 amino acids. In DNA form, the CDR3 reads TGTGCCAGCAGTTACACCCGACTCAGCGGGGGGAACAATGAGCAGTTCTTC. Protein sequence: CASSYTRLSGGNNEQFF.

The chain links TRBV28 to TRBJ2-1, with D unresolved. The germline V and J ends were trimmed by 6 bases and 4 bases, with 16 bases remaining between them. Germline-derived CDR1 and CDR2 are MDHEN and SYDVKM. CDR3 size: 15 residues. Written as DNA, the CDR3 is TGTGCCAGCAGAATAGGGTTGTTGGGTTACAATGAGCAGTTCTTC. Translation gives CASRIGLLGYNEQFF.

The chain uses TRBV5-4 and TRBJ2-2, with 8 bases fitting TRBD2. CDR1 SGHNT and CDR2 YYREEE come from the germline V gene (reference sequence). The CDR3 is made up of 16 amino acids. The junction had 7 bases not matched to a gene; V was cut back by 2 bases and J by 4 bases. CDR3 nucleotide sequence: TGTGCCAGCAGCTTATTAGTAGCGGGACCCACCGGGGAGCTGTTTTTT. As protein: CASSLLVAGPTGELFF.

There are a few counts of this clone. The chain is built from TRBV28 and TRBJ1-3, with a possible D match to TRBD1 (6 bases). The V gene's germline CDR1 is MDHEN and CDR2 SYDVKM. Trimming removed 5 bases from V and 0 bases from J, with 17 bases in between. The CDR3 consists of 17 residues. CDR3 sequence: CASSPQGRYYSGNTIYF. CDR3 nucleotides: TGTGCCAGCAGTCCCCAGGGGCGTTATTACTCTGGAAACACCATATATTTT.

In its sample, this clone was seen many times. V gene TRBV15 combines with J gene TRBJ2-6; no reliable D call. The germline V and J ends were trimmed by 8 bases and 1 base, with 6 bases remaining between them. Germline V lookup: CDR1 LNHNV, CDR2 YYDKDF (reference sequence). CDR3 length equals 13 residues. The CDR3 region has the DNA TGTGCCACCTCGCGTTCTGGGGCCAACGTCCTGACTTTC. This translates into CATSRSGANVLTF.

In regard to this clone: A far larger clone is one base from this, pointing to a likely read error. The chain employs TRBV5-6 and TRBJ1-2, with D tentatively TRBD1 (6 bases). CDR3 length: 12 amino acids. V was pared by 4 bases and J by 3 bases, with 7 bases between. Germline V gene lookup returns CDR1 SGHDT and CDR2 YYEEEE. The CDR3 loop reads CASSRQDYGYTF. Here the CDR3 DNA reads TGTGCCAGCAGCCGACAGGACTATGGCTACACCTTC.

CDR3: CAIKGTSGYEQYF. In nucleotides, the CDR3 is TGTGCCATCAAAGGGACTAGCGGATACGAGCAGTACTTC. The chain has TRBV10-3 and TRBJ2-7, with 11 nucleotides matching TRBD2. The CDR3 is 13 residues long. The trim removed 7 bases at V and 4 bases at J, leaving 3 bases unmatched. CDR1 is ENHRY and CDR2 is SYGVKD in the germline V gene.

As regards this clone: A much bigger clone sits one base away, suggesting this may be a read error. This chain uses TRBV7-2 with TRBJ2-7; 13 nucleotides line up with TRBD2. With V trimmed by 3 bases and J by 7 bases, 3 bases remained unmatched. Germline V gene sequence: CDR1 SGHTA, CDR2 FQGNSA. This CDR3 is 14 amino acids long. CDR3 DNA: TGTGCCAGCAGCTTTGGACTAGCGGGAGTGGAGCAGTACTTC. This encodes CASSFGLAGVEQYF. The full variable domain, its missing parts supplied by reference TRBV7-2 and TRBJ2-7, is GAGVSQSPSNKVTEKGKDVELRCDPISGHTALYWYRQSLGQGLEFLIYFQGNSAPDKSGLPSDRFSAERTGGSVSTLTIQRTQQEDSAVYLCASSFGLAGVEQYFGPGTRLTVT.

This clone was seen a few times. The V gene is TRBV6-5, the J gene TRBJ2-2; 11 bases fit TRBD1. Germline CDR1 reads MNHEY; CDR2 reads SVGAGI. The CDR3 runs to 15 residues. Unmatched junction bases numbered 5, after V lost 4 bases and J lost 7 bases. The CDR3 bases are TGTGCCAGCAGTTCTGGACAGGGGGCTCTCGGGGAGCTGTTTTTT. This translates into CASSSGQGALGELFF.

J is TRBJ2-4 and V is TRBV7-8, with D unresolved. There are 17 residues in the CDR3. Per the germline V gene, CDR1 is SGHVS and CDR2 is FQNEAQ. Deletions cut 4 bases from V and 1 base from J, with 17 bases between. The CDR3 reads CASSSPRASGAKNIQYF. CDR3 DNA: TGTGCCAGCAGCTCCCCACGGGCCTCGGGTGCCAAAAACATTCAGTACTTC.

The chain has TRBV10-3 and TRBJ1-2, with 7 bases fitting TRBD1. Trimming took 2 bases from V and 6 from J; bases not matched to a gene: 6. CDR3 length: 14 amino acids. The germline CDR1 and CDR2 sequences are ENHRY and SYGVKD. CDR3 nucleotides: TGTGCCATCAGTGAGCGACAGGGCGAAGATGGCTACACCTTC. This translates into CAISERQGEDGYTF.

V is TRBV6-6 and J is TRBJ2-7; maybe TRBD2 (5 bases). CDR3 size: 14 residues. The V end was cut by 1 base, the J end by 1 base, with 8 bases between. Germline CDR1 reads MNHNY; CDR2 reads SVGAGI (reference sequence). The CDR3 reads CASSYYGKSYEQYF. Written as DNA, the CDR3 is TGTGCCAGCAGTTACTACGGGAAGTCCTACGAGCAGTACTTC.